A single sample is the source of the 13 T cell receptor beta chains below, sequenced in a study of T cells in Graves' hyperthyroidism and ophthalmopathy (dated by TCRdb to between 2019 and 2020). The library was built by means of multiplex PCR. The sequencer listed for this sample is Illumina HiSeq 2000. The TCR beta CDR3 regions were amplified from the RNA transcripts. For the first round of RT-PCR on the TCR CDR3, the HTBI primer set was used together with the Qiagen OneStep RT-PCR kit. TCRdb passed the public sequencing reads through fastp at Q25 and MiXCR, retaining productive beta sequences. Merged by CDR3 protein, the rows form single entries marked with the most common genes and DNA. This sample lists about 610,000 distinct CDR3 sequences; roughly a sixth were detected once. More than 3% of the sample goes to the ten largest clones. The sample comprised blood. These receptors were collected from a middle-aged woman with Graves' ophthalmopathy.

The chain combines TRBV6-5 with TRBJ2-2, with D unclear. CDR1 is MNHEY, CDR2 SVGAGI, per germline. The CDR3 is made up of 15 amino acids. The V and J ends lost 2 bases and 3 bases respectively, with 10 bases between them. The CDR3 coding sequence is TGTGCCAGCAGTTACGAAGGGCCTGACACCGGGGAGCTGTTTTTT. This translates into CASSYEGPDTGELFF.

The table lists this clonotype with a few counts. J is TRBJ1-5 and V is TRBV27; TRBD1 matches at 7 bases. Germline CDR1 is MNHEY and CDR2 is SMNVEV (reference sequence). Trimming cost V 4 bases and J 2 bases; bases outside gene matches: 5. CDR3 length: 15 amino acids. CDR3 DNA: TGTGCCAGCAGTTGGGACAGTTTCGGCAATCAGCCCCAGCATTTT. Protein: CASSWDSFGNQPQHF.

The V call is TRBV30, the J call TRBJ2-5; D ambiguous. CDR1 is GTSNPN, CDR2 SVGIG, per germline (reference sequence). This CDR3 comprises 12 residues. Trimming cost V 2 bases and J 5 bases, with 9 bases left between them. The CDR3 bases are TGTGCCTGGAGTCTCATAGGCGAGACCCAGTACTTC. Amino acid sequence: CAWSLIGETQYF.

This clonotype was detected a few times. The chain employs TRBV12-3 or TRBV12-4 and TRBJ2-1; TRBD2 might be the D (5 bases). The CDR3 totals 15 residues. Trimming removed 4 bases at V and 1 base at J, with 11 bases between. CDR3 amino acids: CASSSREESYNEQFF. The CDR3 DNA reads TGTGCCAGCAGTTCCCGGGAAGAATCCTACAATGAGCAGTTCTTC.

This clonotype was seen a handful of times. This chain joins TRBV11-2 and TRBJ2-3; perhaps TRBD2 as D (5 bases). V lost 5 bases and J 6 bases, leaving 15 bases between the germline ends. Per germline, CDR1 SGHAT and CDR2 FQNNGV. This CDR3 has 14 residues. CDR3 protein: CASSPRTDLDTQYF. The CDR3 DNA reads as TGTGCCAGCAGCCCTCGGACTGACCTGGATACGCAGTATTTT.

The chain links TRBV7-9 to TRBJ2-5; D is perhaps TRBD2 (5 bases). The V and J ends lost 7 bases and 4 bases respectively, with 19 bases between them. The CDR3 is made up of 15 amino acids. From germline, CDR1 is SEHNR and CDR2 FQNEAQ (reference sequence). For the CDR3, the DNA is TGTGCCAGCAACCCTGTTCTGGCGGCGGGAGAGACCCAGTACTTC. Protein: CASNPVLAAGETQYF.

The rearrangement links TRBV6-2 or TRBV6-3 to TRBJ2-3, with 10 bases fitting TRBD2. CDR1 is MNHEY, CDR2 SVGEGT, per germline. The V segment lost 8 bases and the J segment 5 bases; nucleotides outside the gene matches: 4. CDR3 length equals 13 residues. The CDR3 loop is CASCTSGEDTQYF. CDR3 DNA sequence: TGTGCCAGCTGCACTAGCGGGGAAGATACGCAGTATTTT.

This clonotype appeared many times. The chain is built from TRBV12-3 or TRBV12-4 and TRBJ2-2; D possibly corresponds to TRBD1 (6 bases). The CDR3 totals 14 residues. V dropped 6 bases and J dropped 4 bases, with 12 bases sitting between them. The CDR3 spells CASSTGHVTGELFF. In nucleotides, the CDR3 is TGTGCCAGCAGCACGGGACACGTCACCGGGGAGCTGTTTTTT.

This clonotype was recorded a few times. The V gene is TRBV6-1, the J gene TRBJ1-4; D possibly corresponds to TRBD1 (5 bases). V was pared by 6 bases and J by 8 bases, with 19 bases between. There are 15 residues in the CDR3. CDR1 and CDR2 from the germline V gene are MNHNS and SASEGT. The CDR3 protein is CASSRTGTSREKLFF. CDR3 DNA sequence: TGTGCCAGCAGCCGAACCGGGACGTCGAGAGAAAAACTGTTTTTT.

This clonotype was picked up many times. V usage is TRBV7-2 and J usage is TRBJ2-5, with a possible D match to TRBD2 (6 bases). Germline V gene lookup returns CDR1 SGHTA and CDR2 FQGNSA. V lost 5 bases and J 1 base, leaving 11 bases between the germline ends. The CDR3 sequence is 14 residues long. The chain's CDR3 is CASSVRDFQETQYF. As DNA, the CDR3 is TGTGCCAGCAGCGTCAGGGACTTCCAAGAGACCCAGTACTTC.

Remarks on this clonotype: A much bigger clone sits one base away, suggesting this may be a read error. The chain uses TRBV28 and TRBJ1-1; D remains ambiguous. This CDR3 spans 12 amino acids. Germline V CDR1 and CDR2: MDHEN, SYDVKM. The CDR3 nucleotides read TGTGCCAGCAGTTTACGGACGGTAAAAGCTTCCTTT. It translates to CASSLRTVKASF.

This clonotype was recorded many times. The chain carries TRBV12-3 or TRBV12-4 and TRBJ2-3, with 7 positions matching TRBD1. The CDR3 runs to 14 residues. After removal of 5 bases from V and 6 bases from J, the junction contained 8 bases not matched to a gene. CDR3 residues: CASSREGAFDTQYF. The DNA of the CDR3 is TGTGCCAGCAGTCGAGAGGGGGCTTTTGATACGCAGTATTTT.

This clonotype has a count of ten or more. CDR3: CASPLGLSTDTQYF. Written as DNA, the CDR3 is TGCGCCAGCCCTCTGGGCTTAAGCACAGATACGCAGTATTTT. The V and J genes are TRBV5-1 and TRBJ2-3; D remains ambiguous. CDR1 is SGHRS, CDR2 YFSETQ, per germline. CDR3 length equals 14 residues. V lost 7 bases, J lost 0 bases, and 12 bases lay in between.